Here is one TCR beta chain with its context. Its cognate antigen has yet to be identified. No base qualities exist here, and no much larger clone lies one base off it. The CDR3 starts with the cysteine, ends with the phenylalanine, and has 16 residues. The CDR3 DNA has 48 bases and is translated from base 1. Sequences LNHDA (CDR1) and SQIVND (CDR2) are obtained from the germline V gene (reference sequence). At the junction V is shortened by 8 bases and J by 1 base, with 18 bases in between. The intended sense of this specimen's treatment or condition label: allogeneic hematopoietic cell transplantation with graft depleted of TCRalphabeta T cells and CD19 B cells. The children who served as transplant recipients had been given grafts of TCRalphabeta/CD19-depleted allogeneic hematopoietic cells. Library method: PCR. The sequencer listed for this sample is Illumina HiSeq 2500. TCR library preparation used molecular barcoding, with unique molecular identifiers applied to normalize quantification of the TCRbeta repertoire. TCRdb redid the processing of the public reads, applying fastp at Q25 and MiXCR, and retained in-frame beta chains. Rows are combined by CDR3 protein, so each entry shows the most common genes and DNA. This sample holds 700,000 or so distinct CDR3 sequences; approximately 14% were observed only once. Around 0.76% of the sample is in the top ten clones.

These data are taken from a study of T-cell reconstitution after alpha-beta-depleted transplantation in children (dated by TCRdb to 2016 to 2018). Some background on the complete study: T-cell immune reconstitution after TCRalphabeta/CD19-depleted allogeneic hematopoietic cell transplantation in children was quantitatively tracked in the study by means of TCR repertoire profiling. Study-wide conclusions, independent of this receptor: In some patients, the high TCRbeta diversity seen at day 60 was put down to recipient T cells and intrathymic progenitors that had survived conditioning. Over the following months the frequencies of hyperexpanded clones went down, and after one year T-cell counts and TCRbeta diversity were mostly credited to newly produced T cells. About two months after transplant, the apparently early recovery of alphabetaT-cell counts reportedly depended on just several hundred clones that had expanded rapidly and came from non-depleted graft cells.

This TCR was recovered from a girl aged 2-10 years with congenital amegakaryocytic thrombocytopenia, due to receive a stem cell transplant. The V and J genes are TRBV19 and TRBJ1-5, with an unclear D gene assignment. This sample comprised PBMCs, obtained before TCRalphabeta/CD19-depleted stem cell transplant. CDR3 region: CASLRAGGSSNQPQHF. The sequenced DNA is TGTGCCAGTTTAAGGGCGGGAGGATCGAGCAATCAGCCCCAGCATTTT.